This TCR beta chain was found in a study of CD8 T cells in ankylosing spondylitis. This clonotype is a singleton in its sample. Its cognate antigen is unknown. Making the TCR beta libraries involved quantitative 5'-RACE with molecular barcodes. TCRdb independently ran MiXCR on the 5' RACE reads; one entry per CDR3 protein. The sample lists 500,000 to 650,000 distinct CDR3 sequences, 5.3% occurring once. Study outcomes and limitations: Earlier reports found some motif variants in synovial fluid and blood in reactive arthritis. Ankylosing spondylitis blood appeared to be characterized by a TCR beta motif of eight highly homologous variants. Clones tied to disease were said to be significantly enriched in matched ankylosing spondylitis synovial fluid. Clones linked to disease, bearing a CD8+ phenotype, were relatively rare in peripheral blood.

The CDR3 has 14 amino acids. CDR1 DFQATT and CDR2 SNEGSKA come from the germline V gene (reference sequence). The V end lost 6 bases, the J end lost 1 base, and 14 bases lay between the germline ends. V gene TRBV20-1 combines with J gene TRBJ2-3; no firm D call. This clonotype was obtained from a male donor with ankylosing spondylitis. What was sequenced was blood, either unsorted or a sorted T cell fraction (not recorded which). The chain's CDR3 is CSARRPTGTDTQYF. The CDR3 DNA follows: TGCAGTGCCCGAAGGCCTACCGGCACAGATACGCAGTATTTT.